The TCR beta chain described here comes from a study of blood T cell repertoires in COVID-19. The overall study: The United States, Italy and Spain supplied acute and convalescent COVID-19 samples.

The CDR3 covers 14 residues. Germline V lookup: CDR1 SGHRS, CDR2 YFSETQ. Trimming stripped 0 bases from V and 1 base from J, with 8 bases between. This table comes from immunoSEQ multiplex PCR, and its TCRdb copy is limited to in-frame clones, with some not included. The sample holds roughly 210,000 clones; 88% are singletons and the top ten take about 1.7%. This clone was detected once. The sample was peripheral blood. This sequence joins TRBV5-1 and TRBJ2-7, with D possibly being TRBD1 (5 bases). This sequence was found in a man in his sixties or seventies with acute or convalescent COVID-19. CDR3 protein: CASSLGQGSYEQYF. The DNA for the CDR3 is TGCGCCAGCAGCTTGGGGCAGGGTTCCTACGAGCAGTACTTC.